This is a list of T cell receptor beta chains from one sample in a study of lymphopenia after photon versus proton radiotherapy. Clones were sequenced by immunoSEQ multiplex PCR, and TCRdb holds only the in-frame ones, with some missing. The sample carries about 42,000 clones, about four fifths recorded once. Sequences were derived from peripheral blood, sampled from a patient treated with proton-based radiotherapy. The source is an older woman with pancreatic cancer. Each CDR3 is given with its conserved first and last residue. Fields, in order: CDR3 length, clone size, V gene, D gene, J gene, CDR3 protein, CDR3 DNA. The D gene is left open where the match is weak. The size entry is marked missing in some rows and otherwise reads once, few, many or a size class.

17	-	TRBV4-3	-	TRBJ2-7	CASSQDLWDTRSYEQYF	TGCGCCAGCAGCCAAGATCTTTGGGACACTCGCTCCTACGAGCAGTACTTC
20	-	TRBV29-1	TRBD2	TRBJ2-1	CSVARRRLAGSYIGYNEQFF	TGCAGCGTTGCGAGAAGAAGACTAGCGGGATCTTATATCGGCTACAATGAGCAGTTCTTC
15	-	TRBV27	-	TRBJ1-2	CASSLHRDRNYGYTF	TGTGCCAGCAGTTTACACAGGGACCGAAACTATGGCTACACCTTC
13	-	TRBV6-1	-	TRBJ2-1	CAIGRENGNEQFF	TGTGCCATCGGCAGGGAAAATGGCAATGAGCAGTTCTTC
13	-	TRBV28	-	TRBJ1-2	CASRGGQNYGYTF	TGTGCCAGCCGCGGGGGGCAGAACTATGGCTACACCTTC
13	-	TRBV28	-	TRBJ2-7	CASYGTLLREQYF	TGTGCCAGCTATGGGACCTTGCTGAGGGAGCAGTACTTC
13	-	TRBV5-6	-	TRBJ1-3	CASSLKTGNTIYF	TGTGCCAGCAGCTTGAAAACTGGAAACACCATATATTTT
15	-	TRBV27	-	TRBJ2-7	CASSLEPTLSYEQYF	TGTGCCAGCAGTTTAGAGCCTACCCTCTCCTACGAGCAGTACTTC
13	-	TRBV9	-	TRBJ1-2	CASSVDPSWGYTF	TGTGCCAGCAGCGTAGACCCGTCATGGGGCTACACCTTC
14	-	TRBV16	-	TRBJ1-4	CASGRDPRDEKLFF	TGTGCCAGCGGCCGGGACCCGAGGGATGAAAAACTGTTTTTT
15	-	TRBV5-1	-	TRBJ1-1	CASSGTPGTYTEAFF	TGCGCCAGCAGCGGGACGCCCGGGACATACACTGAAGCTTTCTTT
15	-	TRBV19	-	TRBJ2-6	CASMAEYPGANVLTF	TGTGCCAGTATGGCGGAGTACCCTGGGGCCAACGTCCTGACTTTC
16	-	TRBV28	-	TRBJ1-1	CASSLYSGTYNTEAFF	TGTGCCAGCAGCCTTTATTCCGGGACATACAACACTGAAGCTTTCTTT
18	once	TRBV4-3	TRBD2	TRBJ2-3	CASSQDGPSLAYTDTQYF	TGCGCCAGCAGCCAAGACGGTCCTTCACTAGCGTACACAGATACGCAGTATTTT
18	once	TRBV4-3	TRBD2	TRBJ2-7	CASSQNPMGLAGTYEQYF	TGCGCCAGCAGCCAAAATCCAATGGGACTAGCGGGCACCTACGAGCAGTACTTC
16	-	TRBV5-4	TRBD2	TRBJ2-1	CASSLVGTSPNNEQFF	TGTGCCAGCAGCTTGGTCGGGACTAGCCCTAACAATGAGCAGTTCTTC
17	-	TRBV1	-	TRBJ1-5	CTSRDRGHPDGNQPQHF	TGCACCAGCAGGGACAGGGGGCACCCAGATGGCAATCAGCCCCAGCATTTT
14	-	TRBV19	-	TRBJ2-7	CASSRGPSSYEQYF	TGTGCCAGTAGTCGGGGGCCCTCCTCCTACGAGCAGTACTTC
15	-	TRBV27	TRBD1	TRBJ1-4	CASSLGQGTNEKLFF	TGTGCCAGCAGTTTAGGACAGGGTACTAATGAAAAACTGTTTTTT
17	-	TRBV4-1	-	TRBJ2-3	CASSQDMWGPGTDTQYF	TGCGCCAGCAGCCAAGATATGTGGGGGCCCGGCACAGATACGCAGTATTTT
11	-	TRBV20-1	-	TRBJ1-4	CSARRGEKLFF	TGCAGTGCTAGAAGAGGCGAAAAACTGTTTTTT
13	-	TRBV6-5	-	TRBJ1-1	CASSYSRNTEAFF	TGTGCCAGCAGTTACTCGCGGAACACTGAAGCTTTCTTT
14	-	TRBV7-2	TRBD1	TRBJ2-1	CASSRDRAYNEQFF	TGTGCCAGCAGTAGAGACAGGGCCTACAATGAGCAGTTCTTC
16	-	TRBV7-2	TRBD2	TRBJ2-1	CASSLFSGGPYNEQFF	TGTGCCAGCAGCTTATTTAGCGGGGGGCCCTACAATGAGCAGTTCTTC
13	-	TRBV9	-	TRBJ2-1	CASSVGLVNEQFF	TGTGCCAGCAGCGTAGGACTAGTCAATGAGCAGTTCTTC
14	-	TRBV29-1	-	TRBJ2-5	CSVVPRVAAETQYF	TGCAGCGTTGTACCCCGTGTAGCGGCAGAGACCCAGTACTTC
12	-	TRBV19	-	TRBJ1-5	CASRAGDQPQHF	TGTGCCAGTAGAGCGGGGGACCAGCCCCAGCATTTT
15	-	TRBV11-1	-	TRBJ2-5	CASSPGIERGGTQYF	TGTGCCAGCAGCCCAGGGATCGAGCGAGGAGGGACCCAGTACTTC
15	-	TRBV11-3	-	TRBJ1-1	CASSSGGGGNTEAFF	TGTGCCAGCAGCTCCGGTGGAGGAGGGAACACTGAAGCTTTCTTT
17	-	TRBV21-1	-	TRBJ1-5	CASSKPHRRGPGQPQHF	TGTGCCAGCAGCAAACCGCATAGGAGGGGTCCAGGGCAGCCCCAGCATTTT
17	-	TRBV19	TRBD1	TRBJ1-1	CASRGDRGRTPNTEAFF	TGTGCCAGTAGAGGAGACAGGGGGCGGACTCCGAACACTGAAGCTTTCTTT
15	-	TRBV11-3	TRBD1	TRBJ2-3	CASSPRTGGTDTQYF	TGTGCCAGCAGCCCCAGGACAGGCGGCACAGATACGCAGTATTTT
16	-	TRBV30	TRBD1	TRBJ2-7	CAWSVYAGTGRYEQYF	TGTGCCTGGAGTGTATATGCGGGGACAGGTCGCTACGAGCAGTACTTC
15	-	TRBV6-6	-	TRBJ1-5	CASSYSGSSNQPQHF	TGTGCCAGCAGTTACTCAGGCAGTAGTAATCAGCCCCAGCATTTT
15	-	TRBV9	-	TRBJ2-3	CASPSGTSRADTQYF	TGTGCCAGCCCCTCTGGCACTAGTCGGGCAGATACGCAGTATTTT
14	-	TRBV19	-	TRBJ1-3	CASSGDRTGNTIYF	TGTGCCAGTTCCGGGGATCGGACTGGAAACACCATATATTTT
15	once	TRBV21-1	-	TRBJ2-2	CEGDWDGTGSGELFF	TGTGAAGGAGATTGGGACGGGACGGGATCCGGGGAGCTGTTTTTT
16	few	TRBV28	-	TRBJ1-2	CASSLFSSGVLNGYTF	TGTGCCAGCAGTTTGTTTAGTTCAGGGGTATTAAATGGCTACACCTTC
14	-	TRBV7-3	-	TRBJ2-1	CASSPESSRKEQFF	TGTGCCAGCAGCCCCGAATCGTCCCGAAAGGAGCAGTTCTTC
11	few	TRBV9	-	TRBJ1-2	CASSGQLVYTF	TGTGCCAGCAGCGGACAATTAGTCTACACCTTC
16	-	TRBV4-3	-	TRBJ2-1	CASSQKGPGAYNEQFF	TGCGCCAGCAGCCAGAAGGGACCGGGAGCTTACAATGAGCAGTTCTTC
14	-	TRBV6-1	-	TRBJ2-2	CARGTQPNTGELFF	TGTGCCAGGGGTACACAACCGAACACCGGGGAGCTGTTTTTT
14	-	TRBV11-2	-	TRBJ1-2	CASSLGRNLYGYTF	TGTGCCAGCAGCTTAGGGCGGAACCTTTATGGCTACACCTTC
15	-	TRBV29-1	-	TRBJ2-3	CSVPLFWDNTDTQYF	TGCAGCGTCCCACTATTTTGGGACAACACAGATACGCAGTATTTT
13	-	TRBV5-1	TRBD2	TRBJ2-5	CASSTGGGETQYF	TGCGCCAGCAGCACGGGAGGCGGAGAGACCCAGTACTTC
15	few	TRBV5-5	TRBD2	TRBJ2-7	CASSTEPSGTYEQYF	TGTGCCAGCAGCACCGAACCTAGCGGGACCTACGAGCAGTACTTC
19	-	TRBV27	TRBD2	TRBJ2-7	CASSSRLAGVGINSYEQYF	TGTGCCAGCAGTTCAAGACTAGCGGGAGTGGGAATTAACTCCTACGAGCAGTACTTC
14	-	TRBV19	TRBD1	TRBJ2-5	CASSPGRTGQTQYF	TGTGCCAGTAGTCCGGGGCGGACAGGGCAGACCCAGTACTTC
11	-	TRBV20-1	-	TRBJ1-2	CLSPANYGYTF	TGCCTTTCCCCAGCAAACTATGGCTACACCTTC
19	few	TRBV11-2	-	TRBJ1-1	CASSPTPDWEGRKWTEAFF	TGTGCCAGCAGCCCTACCCCCGATTGGGAGGGGAGAAAATGGACTGAAGCTTTCTTT
13	-	TRBV29-1	-	TRBJ2-5	CSVETVVQETQYF	TGCAGCGTTGAAACGGTAGTTCAAGAGACCCAGTACTTC